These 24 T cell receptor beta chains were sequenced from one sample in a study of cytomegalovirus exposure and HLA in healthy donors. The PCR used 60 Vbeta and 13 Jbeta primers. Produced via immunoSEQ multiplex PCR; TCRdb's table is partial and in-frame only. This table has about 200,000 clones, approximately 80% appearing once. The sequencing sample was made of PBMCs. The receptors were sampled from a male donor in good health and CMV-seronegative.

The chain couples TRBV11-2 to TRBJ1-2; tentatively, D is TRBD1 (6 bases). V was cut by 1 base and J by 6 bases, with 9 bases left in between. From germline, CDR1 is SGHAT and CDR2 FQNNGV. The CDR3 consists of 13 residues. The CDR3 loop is CASSLVGGNGYTF. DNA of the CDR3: TGTGCCAGCAGCTTAGTAGGGGGAAATGGCTACACCTTC.

The CDR3 bases are TGTGCCAGCATTAACCCCCGGGACAGGGCCCTCTCACCCCTCCACTTT. The encoded protein is CASINPRDRALSPLHF. This sequence joins TRBV2 and TRBJ1-6; 9 nucleotides line up with TRBD1. Trimming cost V 7 bases and J 10 bases; bases outside gene matches: 14. CDR1 and CDR2 from the germline V gene are SNHLY and FYNNEI. This CDR3 spans 16 amino acids.

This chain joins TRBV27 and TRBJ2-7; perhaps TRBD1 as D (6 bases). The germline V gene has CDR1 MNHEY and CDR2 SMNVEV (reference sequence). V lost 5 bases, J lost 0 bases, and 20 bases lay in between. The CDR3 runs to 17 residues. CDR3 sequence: CASSRSHGTLSSYEQYF. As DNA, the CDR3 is TGTGCCAGCAGTCGTTCACACGGGACACTTAGCTCCTACGAGCAGTACTTC.

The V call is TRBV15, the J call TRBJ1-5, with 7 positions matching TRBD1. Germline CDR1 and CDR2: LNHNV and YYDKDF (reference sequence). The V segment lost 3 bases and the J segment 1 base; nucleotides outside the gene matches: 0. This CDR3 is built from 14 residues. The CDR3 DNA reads TGTGCCACCAGCAGGGACAGGAGCAATCAGCCCCAGCATTTT. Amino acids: CATSRDRSNQPQHF. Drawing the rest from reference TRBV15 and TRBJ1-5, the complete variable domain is DAMVIQNPRYQVTQFGKPVTLSCSQTLNHNVMYWYQQKSSQAPKLLFHYYDKDFNNEADTPDNFQSRRPNTSFCFLDIRSPGLGDTAMYLCATSRDRSNQPQHFGDGTRLSIL.

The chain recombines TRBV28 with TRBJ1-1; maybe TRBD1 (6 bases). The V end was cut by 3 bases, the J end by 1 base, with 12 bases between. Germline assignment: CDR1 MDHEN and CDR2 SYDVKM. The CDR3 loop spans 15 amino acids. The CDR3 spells CASSFPRGSNTEAFF. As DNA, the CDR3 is TGTGCCAGCAGTTTTCCCAGGGGATCGAACACTGAAGCTTTCTTT. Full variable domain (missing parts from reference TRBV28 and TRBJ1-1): DVKVTQSSRYLVKRTGEKVFLECVQDMDHENMFWYRQDPGLGLRLIYFSYDVKMKEKGDIPEGYSVSREKKERFSLILESASTNQTSMYLCASSFPRGSNTEAFFGQGTRLTVV.

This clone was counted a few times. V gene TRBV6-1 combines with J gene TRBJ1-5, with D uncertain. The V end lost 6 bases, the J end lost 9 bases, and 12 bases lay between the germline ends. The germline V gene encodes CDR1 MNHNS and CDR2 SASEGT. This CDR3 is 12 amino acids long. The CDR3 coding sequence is TGTGCCAGCAGACAGTCTGCTCTGCCCCAGCATTTT. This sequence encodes CASRQSALPQHF.

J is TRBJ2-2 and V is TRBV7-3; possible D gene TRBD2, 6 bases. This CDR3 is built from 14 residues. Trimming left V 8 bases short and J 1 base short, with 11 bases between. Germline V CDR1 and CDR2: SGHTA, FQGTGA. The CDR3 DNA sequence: TGTGCCAGCGGGGCGGGACTGAACACCGGGGAGCTGTTTTTT. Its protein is CASGAGLNTGELFF.

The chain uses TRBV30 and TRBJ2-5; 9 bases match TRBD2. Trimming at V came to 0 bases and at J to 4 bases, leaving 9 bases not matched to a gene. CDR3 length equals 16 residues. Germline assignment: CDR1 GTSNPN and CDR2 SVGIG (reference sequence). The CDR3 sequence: CAWSVGWREGRETQYF. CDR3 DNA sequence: TGTGCCTGGAGTGTAGGGTGGCGGGAGGGGAGAGAGACCCAGTACTTC.

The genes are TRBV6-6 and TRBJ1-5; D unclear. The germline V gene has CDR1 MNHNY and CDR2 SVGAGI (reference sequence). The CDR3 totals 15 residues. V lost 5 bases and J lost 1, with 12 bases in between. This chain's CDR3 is CASSPAGGSNQPQHF. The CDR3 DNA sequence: TGTGCCAGCAGTCCTGCGGGAGGAAGCAATCAGCCCCAGCATTTT.

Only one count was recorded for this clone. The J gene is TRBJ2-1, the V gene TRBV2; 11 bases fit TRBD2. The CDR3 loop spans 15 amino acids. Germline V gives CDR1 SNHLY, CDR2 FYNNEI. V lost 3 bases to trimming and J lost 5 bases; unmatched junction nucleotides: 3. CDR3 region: CASSEGLAANNEQFF. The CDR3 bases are TGTGCCAGCAGTGAGGGACTAGCGGCAAACAATGAGCAGTTCTTC.

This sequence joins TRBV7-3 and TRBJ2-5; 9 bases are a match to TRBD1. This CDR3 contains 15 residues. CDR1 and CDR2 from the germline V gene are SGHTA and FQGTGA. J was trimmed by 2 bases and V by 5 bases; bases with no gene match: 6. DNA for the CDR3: TGTGCCAGCAGCCGGGACAGGGTGTGGCAAGAGACCCAGTACTTC. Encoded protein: CASSRDRVWQETQYF.

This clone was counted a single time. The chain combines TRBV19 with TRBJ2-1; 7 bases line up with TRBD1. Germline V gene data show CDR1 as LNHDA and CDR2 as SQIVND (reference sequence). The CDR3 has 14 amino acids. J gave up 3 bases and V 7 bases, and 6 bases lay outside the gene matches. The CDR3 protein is CASKGGQFYNEQFF. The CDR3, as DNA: TGTGCCAGTAAAGGGGGACAGTTCTACAATGAGCAGTTCTTC.

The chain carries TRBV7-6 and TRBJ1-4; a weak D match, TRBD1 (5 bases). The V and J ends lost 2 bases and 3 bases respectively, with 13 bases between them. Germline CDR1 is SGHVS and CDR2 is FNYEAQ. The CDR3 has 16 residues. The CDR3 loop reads CASSLRVSGPNEKLFF. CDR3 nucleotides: TGTGCCAGCAGCTTAAGGGTGTCAGGGCCTAATGAAAAACTGTTTTTT. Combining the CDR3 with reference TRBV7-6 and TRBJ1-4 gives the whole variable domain GAGVSQSPRYKVTKRGQDVALRCDPISGHVSLYWYRQALGQGPEFLTYFNYEAQQDKSGLPNDRFSAERPEGSISTLTIQRTEQRDSAMYRCASSLRVSGPNEKLFFGSGTQLSVL.

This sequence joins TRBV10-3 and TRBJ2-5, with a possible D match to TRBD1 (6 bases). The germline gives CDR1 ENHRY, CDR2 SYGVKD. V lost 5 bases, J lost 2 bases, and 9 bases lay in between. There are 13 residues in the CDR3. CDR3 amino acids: CAISRQEQETQYF. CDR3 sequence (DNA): TGTGCCATCAGTCGACAGGAGCAAGAGACCCAGTACTTC.

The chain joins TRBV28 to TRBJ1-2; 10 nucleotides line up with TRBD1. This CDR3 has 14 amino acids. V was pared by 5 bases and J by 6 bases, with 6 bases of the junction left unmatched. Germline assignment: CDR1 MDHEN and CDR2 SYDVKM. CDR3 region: CASSPGTGAHGYTF. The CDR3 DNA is TGTGCCAGCAGTCCGGGGACAGGGGCTCATGGCTACACCTTC.

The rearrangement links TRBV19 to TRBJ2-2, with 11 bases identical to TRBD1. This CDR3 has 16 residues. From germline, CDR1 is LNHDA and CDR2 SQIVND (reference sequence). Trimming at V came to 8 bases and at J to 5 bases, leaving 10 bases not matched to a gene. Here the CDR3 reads CASPEGGQGETGELFF. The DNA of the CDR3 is TGTGCCAGTCCCGAGGGGGGACAGGGGGAGACCGGGGAGCTGTTTTTT.

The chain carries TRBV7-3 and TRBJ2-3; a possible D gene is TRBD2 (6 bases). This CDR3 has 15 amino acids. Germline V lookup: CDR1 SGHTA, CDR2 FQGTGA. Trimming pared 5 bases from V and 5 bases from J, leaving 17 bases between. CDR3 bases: TGTGCCAGCAGCCCCCGGAGGGCGAACAGAGATACGCAGTATTTT. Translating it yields CASSPRRANRDTQYF.

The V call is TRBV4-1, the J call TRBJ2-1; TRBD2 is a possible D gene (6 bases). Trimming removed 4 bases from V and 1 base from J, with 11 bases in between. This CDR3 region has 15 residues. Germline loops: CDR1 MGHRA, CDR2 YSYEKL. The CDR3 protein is CASSPRLVSYNEQFF. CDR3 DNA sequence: TGCGCCAGCAGCCCGAGACTAGTTTCCTACAATGAGCAGTTCTTC.

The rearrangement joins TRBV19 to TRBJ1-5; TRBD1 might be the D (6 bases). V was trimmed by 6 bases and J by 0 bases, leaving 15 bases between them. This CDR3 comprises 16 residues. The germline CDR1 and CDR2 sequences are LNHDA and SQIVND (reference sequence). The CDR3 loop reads CASRPYREYSNQPQHF. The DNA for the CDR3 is TGTGCCAGTAGACCGTACAGGGAGTATAGCAATCAGCCCCAGCATTTT. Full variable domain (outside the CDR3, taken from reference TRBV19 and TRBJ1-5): DGGITQSPKYLFRKEGQNVTLSCEQNLNHDAMYWYRQDPGQGLRLIYYSQIVNDFQKGDIAEGYSVSREKKESFPLTVTSAQKNPTAFYLCASRPYREYSNQPQHFGDGTRLSIL.

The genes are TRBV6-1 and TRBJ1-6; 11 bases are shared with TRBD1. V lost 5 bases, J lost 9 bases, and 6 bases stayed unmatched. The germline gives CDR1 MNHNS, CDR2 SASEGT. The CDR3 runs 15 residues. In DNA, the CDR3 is TGTGCCAGCAGTCCGGGACAGGGGGGTTCTTCACCCCTCCACTTT. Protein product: CASSPGQGGSSPLHF.

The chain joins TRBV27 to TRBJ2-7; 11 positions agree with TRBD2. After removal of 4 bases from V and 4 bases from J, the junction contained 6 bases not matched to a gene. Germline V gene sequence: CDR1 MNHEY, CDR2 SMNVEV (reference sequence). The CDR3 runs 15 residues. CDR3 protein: CASSWSASGRYEQYF. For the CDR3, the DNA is TGTGCCAGCAGTTGGTCAGCTAGCGGGAGGTACGAGCAGTACTTC.

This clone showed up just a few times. The chain's CDR3 is CASTEEGASNQPQHF. In nucleotides, the CDR3 is TGTGCCAGCACCGAAGAGGGGGCGAGCAATCAGCCCCAGCATTTT. The chain carries TRBV2 and TRBJ1-5; 7 bases map to TRBD1. There are 15 residues in the CDR3. The V gene end was trimmed by 7 bases and the J gene end by 1 base; junction bases not matched to a gene: 7. Germline V CDR1 and CDR2: SNHLY, FYNNEI.

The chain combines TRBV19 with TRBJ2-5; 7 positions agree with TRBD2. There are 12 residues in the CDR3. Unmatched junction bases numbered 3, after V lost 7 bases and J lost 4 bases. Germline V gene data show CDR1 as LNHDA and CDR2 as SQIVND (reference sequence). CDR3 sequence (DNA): TGTGCCAGTAAGGTAGCGGGAGAGACCCAGTACTTC. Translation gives CASKVAGETQYF.

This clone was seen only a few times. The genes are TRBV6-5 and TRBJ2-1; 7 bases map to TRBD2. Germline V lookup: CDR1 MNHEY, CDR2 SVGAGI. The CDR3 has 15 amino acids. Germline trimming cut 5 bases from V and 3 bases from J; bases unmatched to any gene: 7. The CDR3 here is CASSGGRAVYNEQFF. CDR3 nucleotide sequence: TGTGCCAGCAGTGGTGGGAGGGCCGTCTACAATGAGCAGTTCTTC.